Following are 6 T cell receptor beta chains from one sample sequenced in a study of cytomegalovirus exposure and HLA in healthy donors. PCR employed 60 Vbeta and 13 Jbeta primers. Only in-frame clones appear in the TCRdb table, and some are missing; sequencing was by immunoSEQ multiplex PCR. This repertoire shows 110,000 or so clones, 70% to 85% found once; its top ten account for approximately 10%. The sample comprised PBMCs. These TCRs come from a woman aged 45-60 years in good health and CMV-seropositive.

The CDR3 bases are TGTGCCAGCAGTGTTTCCGGGACCCAGGGGGGCTACACCTTC. Translating it yields CASSVSGTQGGYTF. V is TRBV6-1 and J is TRBJ1-2; perhaps TRBD1 as D (6 bases). Trimming left V 4 bases short and J 8 bases short, with 17 bases between. CDR1 is MNHNS and CDR2 is SASEGT in the germline V gene. The CDR3 contains 14 residues.

The CDR3 loop is CASSGSKTATNEKLFF. The CDR3 region has the DNA TGTGCCAGCAGCGGGAGTAAGACGGCAACTAATGAAAAACTGTTTTTT. The V call is TRBV9, the J call TRBJ1-4; no definite D call. The CDR3 totals 16 residues. Trimming stripped 3 bases from V and 0 bases from J, with 12 bases between. The germline gives CDR1 SGDLS, CDR2 YYNGEE.

The V and J genes are TRBV18 and TRBJ2-2; 7 bases are shared with TRBD2. The CDR3 totals 16 residues. V lost 8 bases, J lost 0 bases, and 9 bases stayed unmatched. Germline V CDR1 and CDR2: KGHSH, LQKENI. In DNA, the CDR3 is TGTGCCAGCACAACCGACGGGGGGTCGAACACCGGGGAGCTGTTTTTT. It specifies CASTTDGGSNTGELFF.

The chain uses TRBV4-2 and TRBJ2-3; 10 bases are a match to TRBD2. The germline CDR1 and CDR2 sequences are LGHNA and YNFKEQ. V was clipped by 0 bases and J by 4 bases; unmatched bases: 7. The CDR3 has 17 residues. This chain's CDR3 is CASSQDASGRAADTQYF. CDR3 coding DNA: TGTGCCAGCAGCCAAGATGCCAGCGGGAGGGCAGCAGATACGCAGTATTTT.

Here the CDR3 reads CASSPPGQGNREQYF. CDR3 bases: TGCGCCAGCAGCCCCCCGGGACAGGGTAACCGGGAGCAGTACTTC. This sequence joins TRBV5-1 and TRBJ2-7, with 9 bases lining up with TRBD1. The CDR3 consists of 15 residues. V shed 4 bases, J shed 7 bases, and the junction held 12 bases outside the gene matches. The germline V gene encodes CDR1 SGHRS and CDR2 YFSETQ.

The chain carries TRBV28 and TRBJ1-1; 10 bases are a match to TRBD1. This CDR3 has 17 amino acids. The V and J ends lost 5 bases and 1 base, in that order; junction bases with no gene match: 10. The germline V gene encodes CDR1 MDHEN and CDR2 SYDVKM. CDR3 region: CASSTAGTGVTNTEAFF. CDR3 DNA: TGTGCCAGCAGTACCGCCGGGACAGGGGTTACGAACACTGAAGCTTTCTTT.